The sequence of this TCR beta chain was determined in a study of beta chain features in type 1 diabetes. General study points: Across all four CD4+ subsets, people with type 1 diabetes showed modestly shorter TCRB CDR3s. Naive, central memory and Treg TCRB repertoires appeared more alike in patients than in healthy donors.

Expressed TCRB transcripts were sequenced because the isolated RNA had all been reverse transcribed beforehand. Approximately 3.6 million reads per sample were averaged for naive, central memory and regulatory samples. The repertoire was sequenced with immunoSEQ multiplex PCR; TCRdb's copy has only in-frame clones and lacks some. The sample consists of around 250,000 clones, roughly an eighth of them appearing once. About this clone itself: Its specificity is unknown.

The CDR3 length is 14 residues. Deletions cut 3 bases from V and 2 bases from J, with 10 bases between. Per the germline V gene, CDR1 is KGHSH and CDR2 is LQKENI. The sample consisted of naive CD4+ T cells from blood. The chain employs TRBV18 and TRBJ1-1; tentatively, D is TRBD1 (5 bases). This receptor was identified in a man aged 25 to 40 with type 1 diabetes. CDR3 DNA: TGTGCCAGCTCACCGGGGGGAGTCAACACTGAAGCTTTCTTT. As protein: CASSPGGVNTEAFF.